Sequencing of this T cell receptor beta chain was carried out in a study of T-cell reconstitution after alpha-beta-depleted transplantation in children. Germline V gives CDR1 DFQATT, CDR2 SNEGSKA (reference sequence). The J segment lost 5 bases and the V segment lost 1 base, leaving 5 bases of the junction unmatched. The length of the CDR3 is 14 residues. Whole-study results and caveats: Diversity and T-cell counts at one year after transplant derived mostly from new T cells. After transplant, high TCRbeta diversity at day 60 in some patients arose from surviving recipient T cells and thymic progenitors. Where alpha-beta T cells came from about two months after transplant was reportedly several hundred expanded graft clones.

A few counts support this clonotype. Its matching antigen is unknown. The TCRbeta library was prepared with unique molecular identifiers. TCRdb fed the PCR reads into MiXCR, producing one record per CDR3 protein. The repertoire includes 45,000 to 50,000 distinct CDR3 sequences, around half of them detected once, and around two fifths sits in the top ten. The sequences come from peripheral blood, collected before TCRalphabeta/CD19-depleted stem cell transplant. This receptor was taken from a boy younger than two with SCID, due to receive a stem cell transplant. This chain links TRBV20-1 with TRBJ2-5; the match to TRBD2 covers 9 bases. The CDR3 sequence is CSARGTSEKETQYF. CDR3 bases: TGCAGTGCTAGAGGGACTAGCGAAAAGGAGACCCAGTACTTC.